This is a list of T cell receptor beta chains from one sample in a study of cytomegalovirus exposure and HLA in healthy donors. The table came from immunoSEQ multiplex PCR; TCRdb's copy has only in-frame clones and leaves some out. The sample holds about 150,000 clones, approximately 73% seen once. The sample was PBMCs. The receptors originated from a man younger than 45 in good health and CMV-seropositive. Each CDR3 is given with its conserved first and last residue. D genes are given only for firm matches. The size field is filled for only some rows; it gives once, few, many or a size class.

D gene: TRBD1; V gene: TRBV30; J gene: TRBJ2-3; clone size: .; CDR3 protein: CAWNPVAGGDTQYF; CDR3 DNA: TGTGCCTGGAATCCGGTGGCAGGGGGAGATACGCAGTATTTT
D gene: TRBD1; V gene: TRBV7-9; J gene: TRBJ1-2; clone size: .; CDR3 protein: CASGQGVGGYTF; CDR3 DNA: TGTGCCAGCGGTCAGGGGGTAGGTGGCTACACCTTC
D gene: TRBD2; V gene: TRBV2; J gene: TRBJ2-1; clone size: .; CDR3 protein: CASNGGSLYNEQFF; CDR3 DNA: TGTGCCAGCAATGGCGGGAGTCTATACAATGAGCAGTTCTTC
D gene: .; V gene: TRBV30; J gene: TRBJ2-2; clone size: .; CDR3 protein: CAWRGQATGELFF; CDR3 DNA: TGTGCCTGGAGGGGACAAGCCACCGGGGAGCTGTTTTTT
D gene: TRBD1; V gene: TRBV9; J gene: TRBJ1-4; clone size: .; CDR3 protein: CASSAGQGYEKLFF; CDR3 DNA: TGTGCCAGCAGCGCGGGACAGGGATATGAAAAACTGTTTTTT
D gene: TRBD1; V gene: TRBV29-1; J gene: TRBJ1-1; clone size: .; CDR3 protein: CSVARQGVTEAFF; CDR3 DNA: TGCAGCGTAGCCAGACAGGGAGTCACTGAAGCTTTCTTT
D gene: .; V gene: TRBV7-3; J gene: TRBJ2-7; clone size: .; CDR3 protein: CASSRGHEQYF; CDR3 DNA: TGTGCCAGCAGCCGAGGCCACGAGCAGTACTTC
D gene: TRBD1; V gene: TRBV5-1; J gene: TRBJ1-4; clone size: .; CDR3 protein: CASSLQQGSNEKLFF; CDR3 DNA: TGCGCCAGCAGCCTGCAACAGGGGTCTAATGAAAAACTGTTTTTT
D gene: .; V gene: TRBV5-1; J gene: TRBJ2-7; clone size: few; CDR3 protein: CASSLDRPYEQYF; CDR3 DNA: TGCGCCAGCAGCTTGGACAGGCCCTACGAGCAGTACTTC
D gene: TRBD2; V gene: TRBV19; J gene: TRBJ2-1; clone size: .; CDR3 protein: CASSLMRERGLGNEQFF; CDR3 DNA: TGTGCCAGTAGCCTCATGCGGGAGCGGGGCCTAGGTAATGAGCAGTTCTTC
D gene: .; V gene: TRBV21-1; J gene: TRBJ2-1; clone size: .; CDR3 protein: CASSISGTGGRGPYNEQFF; CDR3 DNA: TGTGCCAGCAGCATATCCGGGACAGGGGGCAGAGGGCCCTACAATGAGCAGTTCTTC
D gene: .; V gene: TRBV11-1; J gene: TRBJ2-2; clone size: .; CDR3 protein: CASSSFGTGELFF; CDR3 DNA: TGTGCCAGCAGCTCGTTCGGTACCGGGGAGCTGTTTTTT
D gene: TRBD2; V gene: TRBV5-1; J gene: TRBJ2-1; clone size: .; CDR3 protein: CASSSLAESYNEQFF; CDR3 DNA: TGCGCCAGCAGTTCACTAGCGGAGTCCTACAATGAGCAGTTCTTC
D gene: TRBD1; V gene: TRBV30; J gene: TRBJ2-5; clone size: once; CDR3 protein: CAWERQGAAGETQYF; CDR3 DNA: TGTGCCTGGGAACGACAGGGGGCAGCTGGAGAGACCCAGTACTTC
D gene: .; V gene: TRBV12-5; J gene: TRBJ2-1; clone size: .; CDR3 protein: CASGLVTGQYNEQFF; CDR3 DNA: TGTGCTAGTGGTTTGGTAACTGGACAGTACAATGAGCAGTTCTTC
D gene: TRBD1; V gene: TRBV6-6; J gene: TRBJ2-2; clone size: .; CDR3 protein: CASSYGTGENTGELFF; CDR3 DNA: TGTGCCAGCAGTTACGGGACAGGGGAAAACACCGGGGAGCTGTTTTTT
D gene: .; V gene: TRBV7-9; J gene: TRBJ1-1; clone size: few; CDR3 protein: CASSRRAGVIEFEAFF; CDR3 DNA: TGTGCCAGCAGCCGAAGGGCAGGGGTCATTGAGTTTGAAGCTTTCTTT
D gene: TRBD1; V gene: TRBV27; J gene: TRBJ2-1; clone size: .; CDR3 protein: CASNHGTGNEQFF; CDR3 DNA: TGTGCCAGCAATCACGGGACAGGAAATGAGCAGTTCTTC
D gene: TRBD1; V gene: TRBV19; J gene: TRBJ2-7; clone size: .; CDR3 protein: CASSTPGQGWYEQYF; CDR3 DNA: TGTGCCAGTAGTACGCCCGGACAGGGATGGTACGAGCAGTACTTC
D gene: .; V gene: TRBV11-3; J gene: TRBJ1-2; clone size: .; CDR3 protein: CASSSFPRATYGYTF; CDR3 DNA: TGTGCCAGCAGCTCTTTTCCCAGGGCCACTTATGGCTACACCTTC
D gene: .; V gene: TRBV10-3; J gene: TRBJ1-1; clone size: .; CDR3 protein: CAISADKNTEAFF; CDR3 DNA: TGTGCCATCAGCGCAGACAAGAACACTGAAGCTTTCTTT
D gene: TRBD2; V gene: TRBV5-8; J gene: TRBJ2-3; clone size: .; CDR3 protein: CATGTTSTDTQYF; CDR3 DNA: TGTGCCACGGGGACTACTAGCACAGATACGCAGTATTTT
D gene: .; V gene: TRBV7-9; J gene: TRBJ1-3; clone size: .; CDR3 protein: CASRSSDTIYF; CDR3 DNA: TGTGCCAGCAGATCTTCGGACACCATATATTTT
D gene: .; V gene: TRBV7-9; J gene: TRBJ2-3; clone size: once; CDR3 protein: CASSLDLASTDTQYF; CDR3 DNA: TGTGCCAGCAGCTTAGATTTGGCTAGCACAGATACGCAGTATTTT
D gene: TRBD1; V gene: TRBV2; J gene: TRBJ1-2; clone size: .; CDR3 protein: CASRGTGANF; CDR3 DNA: TGTGCCAGCAGGGGGACAGGAGCTAACTTC
D gene: TRBD2; V gene: TRBV27; J gene: TRBJ2-3; clone size: .; CDR3 protein: CASGTLAGPTDTQYF; CDR3 DNA: TGTGCCAGCGGCACTCTAGCGGGACCCACAGATACGCAGTATTTT
D gene: .; V gene: TRBV7-8; J gene: TRBJ1-1; clone size: few; CDR3 protein: CASSLALRGEAFF; CDR3 DNA: TGTGCCAGCAGCTTAGCGCTTCGAGGTGAAGCTTTCTTT
D gene: TRBD2; V gene: TRBV4-1; J gene: TRBJ2-7; clone size: .; CDR3 protein: CASSQGGFLYEQYF; CDR3 DNA: TGCGCCAGCAGCCAGGGGGGGTTCTTGTACGAGCAGTACTTC
D gene: TRBD1; V gene: TRBV27; J gene: TRBJ1-1; clone size: once; CDR3 protein: CASSLGRGGVGTEAFF; CDR3 DNA: TGTGCCAGCAGTCTTGGGAGAGGGGGCGTTGGCACTGAAGCTTTCTTT
D gene: TRBD2; V gene: TRBV2; J gene: TRBJ2-7; clone size: once; CDR3 protein: CASSWGSGRALYEQYF; CDR3 DNA: TGTGCCAGCAGCTGGGGGAGCGGGAGGGCCCTCTACGAGCAGTACTTC
D gene: TRBD1; V gene: TRBV5-1; J gene: TRBJ2-3; clone size: .; CDR3 protein: CASSFGQGTDTQYF; CDR3 DNA: TGCGCCAGCAGCTTTGGACAGGGTACAGATACGCAGTATTTT
D gene: .; V gene: TRBV6-6; J gene: TRBJ1-1; clone size: .; CDR3 protein: CASSYSGGMNTEAFF; CDR3 DNA: TGTGCCAGCAGTTACTCGGGGGGGATGAACACTGAAGCTTTCTTT
D gene: .; V gene: TRBV4-1; J gene: TRBJ2-7; clone size: .; CDR3 protein: CASSQSLSSSYEQYF; CDR3 DNA: TGCGCCAGCAGCCAATCGCTCTCGAGCTCCTACGAGCAGTACTTC
D gene: .; V gene: TRBV19; J gene: TRBJ1-1; clone size: once; CDR3 protein: CASSISGKTFF; CDR3 DNA: TGTGCCAGTAGTATCTCGGGGAAAACTTTCTTT
D gene: .; V gene: TRBV7-8; J gene: TRBJ2-5; clone size: .; CDR3 protein: CASSSDVYSETQYF; CDR3 DNA: TGTGCCAGCAGCTCCGATGTCTACTCCGAGACCCAGTACTTC
D gene: TRBD1; V gene: TRBV28; J gene: TRBJ2-2; clone size: .; CDR3 protein: CASSSQTLQGAWGTGELFF; CDR3 DNA: TGTGCCAGCAGTTCCCAAACTCTACAGGGGGCTTGGGGCACCGGGGAGCTGTTTTTT
D gene: TRBD1; V gene: TRBV19; J gene: TRBJ1-2; clone size: .; CDR3 protein: CASSPGTVDNYGYTF; CDR3 DNA: TGTGCCAGTAGTCCCGGGACAGTGGATAACTATGGCTACACCTTC
D gene: .; V gene: TRBV19; J gene: TRBJ2-7; clone size: once; CDR3 protein: CASSSARGGFYEQYF; CDR3 DNA: TGTGCCAGTAGTTCAGCAAGGGGAGGATTCTACGAGCAGTACTTC
D gene: TRBD2; V gene: TRBV5-1; J gene: TRBJ2-5; clone size: .; CDR3 protein: CASSLLPAGEEETQYF; CDR3 DNA: TGCGCCAGCAGCTTGCTGCCAGCGGGAGAAGAGGAGACCCAGTACTTC
D gene: TRBD1; V gene: TRBV7-9; J gene: TRBJ2-7; clone size: .; CDR3 protein: CASSWDRGGEQYF; CDR3 DNA: TGTGCCAGCAGCTGGGACAGGGGAGGCGAGCAGTACTTC
D gene: TRBD1; V gene: TRBV2; J gene: TRBJ2-7; clone size: few; CDR3 protein: CASSPGTGFNEQYF; CDR3 DNA: TGTGCCAGCAGTCCCGGGACAGGATTTAACGAGCAGTACTTC
D gene: .; V gene: TRBV30; J gene: TRBJ2-4; clone size: .; CDR3 protein: CAWTPGANIQYF; CDR3 DNA: TGTGCCTGGACCCCTGGGGCGAACATTCAGTACTTC
D gene: .; V gene: TRBV28; J gene: TRBJ2-7; clone size: once; CDR3 protein: CASSPAAVSSYEQYF; CDR3 DNA: TGTGCCAGCAGTCCCGCCGCGGTTTCTTCCTACGAGCAGTACTTC
D gene: .; V gene: TRBV10-3; J gene: TRBJ1-1; clone size: few; CDR3 protein: CAISEGPGTEAFF; CDR3 DNA: TGTGCCATCAGTGAGGGCCCGGGCACTGAAGCTTTCTTT
D gene: .; V gene: TRBV2; J gene: TRBJ1-1; clone size: .; CDR3 protein: CASSDSGGANTEAFF; CDR3 DNA: TGTGCCAGCAGTGATAGCGGTGGGGCGAACACTGAAGCTTTCTTT
D gene: .; V gene: TRBV7-6; J gene: TRBJ1-1; clone size: few; CDR3 protein: CASSSSGNTEAFF; CDR3 DNA: TGTGCCAGCAGCTCCTCAGGGAACACTGAAGCTTTCTTT
D gene: TRBD2; V gene: TRBV4-2; J gene: TRBJ2-3; clone size: .; CDR3 protein: CASRDLAGGTDTQYF; CDR3 DNA: TGTGCCAGCAGGGACCTAGCGGGAGGGACAGATACGCAGTATTTT
D gene: .; V gene: TRBV19; J gene: TRBJ1-1; clone size: .; CDR3 protein: CASTPDSVLEAFF; CDR3 DNA: TGTGCCAGTACCCCGGACAGCGTCCTTGAAGCTTTCTTT
D gene: TRBD2; V gene: TRBV6-5; J gene: TRBJ2-1; clone size: .; CDR3 protein: CASSLAGADNEQFF; CDR3 DNA: TGTGCCAGCAGTCTAGCGGGAGCGGACAATGAGCAGTTCTTC
D gene: .; V gene: TRBV18; J gene: TRBJ1-1; clone size: .; CDR3 protein: CASSPPASRNTEAFF; CDR3 DNA: TGTGCCAGCTCACCACCCGCTTCCAGAAACACTGAAGCTTTCTTT
D gene: .; V gene: TRBV28; J gene: TRBJ2-5; clone size: .; CDR3 protein: CASSLGGGQETQHF; CDR3 DNA: TGTGCCAGCAGTTTAGGGGGCGGCCAAGAGACCCAGCACTTC
D gene: TRBD2; V gene: TRBV6-5; J gene: TRBJ2-3; clone size: .; CDR3 protein: CASGVGLAGADTQYF; CDR3 DNA: TGTGCCAGCGGAGTCGGACTAGCGGGAGCAGATACGCAGTATTTT
D gene: .; V gene: TRBV25-1; J gene: TRBJ1-4; clone size: .; CDR3 protein: CASSEYSGNEKLFF; CDR3 DNA: TGTGCCAGCAGTGAATATTCAGGAAATGAAAAACTGTTTTTT
D gene: .; V gene: TRBV11-3; J gene: TRBJ1-2; clone size: .; CDR3 protein: CASPWGVDYGYTF; CDR3 DNA: TGTGCCAGCCCCTGGGGGGTTGACTATGGCTACACCTTC